A single sample is the source of the 25 T cell receptor beta chains below, sequenced in a study of beta chain features in type 1 diabetes. Study observations and caveats: TCRB CDR3s from Type 1 diabetes patients were moderately but significantly shorter in all four CD4+ subsets.

These TCRs are of unknown antigen specificity. What was sequenced were expressed TCRB transcripts, since all of the isolated RNA had been reverse transcribed. The repertoire was sequenced with immunoSEQ multiplex PCR; TCRdb's copy has only in-frame clones and lacks some. This sample has a few hundred thousand clones, with about 14% found just once. Sequenced material: naive CD4+ T cells from blood. The source of these receptors is a man aged 25-45 years with type 1 diabetes.

This clone was seen a handful of times. The chain recombines TRBV30 with TRBJ2-5, with 7 positions matching TRBD1. CDR3 length equals 15 residues. V was clipped by 2 bases and J by 5 bases; unmatched bases: 11. The germline V gene has CDR1 GTSNPN and CDR2 SVGIG (reference sequence). This CDR3 reads CAWSHPRGFGETQYF. The CDR3 DNA follows: TGTGCCTGGAGTCACCCCAGGGGGTTCGGGGAGACCCAGTACTTC.

Turning to this clone: Other DNA sequences in this specimen translate into the identical CDR3. The CDR3 nucleotides are TGTGCCAGCAGCGAGACTAGCGGGGGGTACAATGAGCAGTTCTTC. Protein: CASSETSGGYNEQFF. The gene calls are TRBV9 and TRBJ2-1; 13 bases agree with TRBD2. With V trimmed by 3 bases and J by 4 bases, 1 base remained unmatched. This CDR3 region has 15 residues. Germline CDR1 reads SGDLS; CDR2 reads YYNGEE.

This clone has a handful of counts. The V call is TRBV29-1, the J call TRBJ2-7; 9 bases agree with TRBD1. V was clipped by 3 bases and J by 4 bases; unmatched bases: 7. This CDR3 has 14 amino acids. Germline-derived CDR1 and CDR2 are SQVTM and ANQGSEA. CDR3 in amino acids: CSVDLGQGSYEQYF. The CDR3 bases are TGCAGCGTTGATTTGGGACAGGGTTCGTACGAGCAGTACTTC.

The sample holds a few counts of this clone. V is TRBV7-9 and J is TRBJ2-2; D is unresolved. The germline V and J ends were trimmed by 2 bases and 6 bases, with 4 bases remaining between them. CDR1 and CDR2 (germline): SEHNR, FQNEAQ (reference sequence). The length of the CDR3 is 12 residues. The CDR3 coding sequence is TGTGCCAGCAGCTTATTCTCCGGGGAGCTGTTTTTT. Residues: CASSLFSGELFF.

V usage is TRBV5-1 and J usage is TRBJ2-2, with a tentative D call TRBD1 (5 bases). This CDR3 spans 18 amino acids. V was clipped by 2 bases and J by 0 bases, with 17 bases between them. Germline V gene lookup returns CDR1 SGHRS and CDR2 YFSETQ. Written as DNA, the CDR3 is TGCGCCAGCAGCTTCACAGGCGGAAGATTTACGAACACCGGGGAGCTGTTTTTT. The encoded protein is CASSFTGGRFTNTGELFF.

This clone was counted only a few times. This rearrangement joins TRBV7-9 to TRBJ2-1, with D uncertain. Trimming pared 1 base from V and 7 bases from J, leaving 23 bases between. Germline CDR1 and CDR2: SEHNR and FQNEAQ (reference sequence). The CDR3 is 18 residues long. The CDR3 loop reads CASSLDSHAVGYGNEQFF. The CDR3 bases are TGTGCCAGCAGCTTAGACTCCCACGCGGTCGGCTATGGGAATGAGCAGTTCTTC.

The gene calls are TRBV5-1 and TRBJ2-2; 12 nucleotides line up with TRBD2. CDR1 and CDR2 from the germline V gene are SGHRS and YFSETQ. V was clipped by 0 bases and J by 1 base; unmatched bases: 7. The CDR3 loop spans 19 amino acids. Here the CDR3 reads CASSLVTSGRRGNTGELFF. The CDR3 DNA follows: TGCGCCAGCAGCTTGGTGACTAGCGGGAGAAGAGGGAACACCGGGGAGCTGTTTTTT. The variable domain in full, with the rest retrieved from reference TRBV5-1 and TRBJ2-2, is KAGVTQTPRYLIKTRGQQVTLSCSPISGHRSVSWYQQTPGQGLQFLFEYFSETQRNKGNFPGRFSGRQFSNSRSEMNVSTLELGDSALYLCASSLVTSGRRGNTGELFFGEGSRLTVL.

The rearrangement uses TRBV30 and TRBJ1-5; 7 nucleotides line up with TRBD1. Per the germline V gene, CDR1 is GTSNPN and CDR2 is SVGIG (reference sequence). This CDR3 is built from 14 residues. V dropped 2 bases and J dropped 6; count of bases not matched to a gene: 7. The CDR3: CAWSLQGNGQPQHF. CDR3 nucleotides: TGTGCCTGGAGTCTACAGGGGAACGGTCAGCCCCAGCATTTT.

This clone showed up just a few times. The chain links TRBV18 to TRBJ2-7; a possible D gene is TRBD2 (5 bases). The CDR3 runs 12 residues. Per germline, CDR1 KGHSH and CDR2 LQKENI. V lost 3 bases to trimming and J lost 6 bases, with 9 bases between them. This chain's CDR3 is CASSPTKAEQYF. The CDR3 DNA is TGTGCCAGCTCACCGACTAAGGCCGAGCAGTACTTC.

This clone was counted between two and nine times. The rearrangement links TRBV2 to TRBJ1-5; 12 nucleotides match TRBD1. This CDR3 is 16 amino acids long. Germline lookup yields CDR1 SNHLY and CDR2 FYNNEI. J lost 7 bases, V lost 9 bases, and 13 bases had no gene match. This CDR3 reads CASQTPGQGARQPQHF. Here the CDR3 DNA reads TGTGCCAGTCAGACTCCGGGACAGGGGGCGAGACAGCCCCAGCATTTT. Drawing the rest from reference TRBV2 and TRBJ1-5, the complete variable domain is EPEVTQTPSHQVTQMGQEVILRCVPISNHLYFYWYRQILGQKVEFLVSFYNNEISEKSEIFDDQFSVERPDGSNFTLKIRSTKLEDSAMYFCASQTPGQGARQPQHFGDGTRLSIL.

The chain joins TRBV10-3 to TRBJ1-4; TRBD1 is a possible D gene (5 bases). Germline CDR1 reads ENHRY; CDR2 reads SYGVKD. The CDR3 consists of 13 residues. V was shortened by 10 bases and J by 10 bases, with 19 bases between the two germline ends. CDR3 in amino acids: CATQGEGRGKLFF. The DNA of the CDR3 is TGTGCCACGCAAGGGGAGGGGAGAGGAAAACTGTTTTTT.

The chain joins TRBV4-1 to TRBJ2-3; 9 nucleotides match TRBD2. This CDR3 spans 17 amino acids. J lost 4 bases, V lost 0 bases, and 8 bases had no gene match. Germline V CDR1 and CDR2: MGHRA, YSYEKL. CDR3 in amino acids: CASSQEGRGGRADTQYF. CDR3 coding DNA: TGCGCCAGCAGCCAAGAAGGGCGGGGGGGCCGCGCAGATACGCAGTATTTT.

This clone has only a few counts. The CDR3 coding sequence is TGTGCCAGCAGCCGAGGACAAGGGGGCTTCACTGAAGCTTTCTTT. The encoded protein is CASSRGQGGFTEAFF. The chain carries TRBV7-9 and TRBJ1-1, with 7 bases that match TRBD1. The trim removed 5 bases at V and 4 bases at J, leaving 10 bases unmatched. CDR3 length: 15 residues. Germline V gives CDR1 SEHNR, CDR2 FQNEAQ (reference sequence).

This clone was recorded a few times. The chain combines TRBV5-1 with TRBJ1-5; D is perhaps TRBD1 (6 bases). Deletions cut 2 bases from V and 4 bases from J, with 13 bases between. The CDR3 has 15 residues. Germline V gene sequence: CDR1 SGHRS, CDR2 YFSETQ. The CDR3 here is CASSLQGSQNQPQHF. The CDR3, as DNA: TGCGCCAGCAGCTTACAGGGCTCCCAAAATCAGCCCCAGCATTTT.

This clone was seen a few times. CDR3 DNA: TGCGCCAGCAGTGAGAGGACTAAGACTGAAGCTTTCTTT. Protein sequence: CASSERTKTEAFF. The chain recombines TRBV10-2 with TRBJ1-1; the D is unclear. CDR1 and CDR2 from the germline V gene are WSHSY and SAAADI. The CDR3 has 13 amino acids. V lost 2 bases, J lost 5 bases, and 9 bases lay in between.

This clone was seen a handful of times. V is TRBV20-1 and J is TRBJ1-1, with TRBD1 matching 8 bases. V was pared by 0 bases and J by 11 bases, with 2 bases of the junction left unmatched. From germline, CDR1 is DFQATT and CDR2 SNEGSKA (reference sequence). The CDR3 sequence is 11 residues long. CDR3 in amino acids: CSARDQGAAFF. As DNA, the CDR3 is TGCAGTGCTAGAGATCAGGGGGCGGCTTTCTTT.

Only a few counts were recorded for this clone. The rearrangement links TRBV29-1 to TRBJ1-2; D unclear. This CDR3 is built from 12 residues. Trimming took off 3 bases at V and 1 base at J, with 6 bases between the two ends. Germline values: CDR1 SQVTM, CDR2 ANQGSEA. The CDR3: CSVDTDNYGYTF. CDR3 DNA: TGCAGCGTTGACACAGATAACTATGGCTACACCTTC.

Only a few counts were recorded for this clone. The V call is TRBV9, the J call TRBJ2-2; 7 nucleotides match TRBD1. V trimming: 1 base; J trimming: 0 bases; junction bases outside the gene matches: 3. The CDR3 contains 16 residues. Germline CDR1 is SGDLS and CDR2 is YYNGEE. The CDR3 loop reads CASSVRTGANTGELFF. Written as DNA, the CDR3 is TGTGCCAGCAGCGTAAGGACAGGCGCGAACACCGGGGAGCTGTTTTTT.

This clone showed up just a few times. The CDR3 here is CASSPTSGSYNEQFF. DNA of the CDR3: TGTGCCAGCAGCCCTACTAGCGGCTCCTACAATGAGCAGTTCTTC. The chain combines TRBV9 with TRBJ2-1; 8 bases map to TRBD2. CDR3 size: 15 residues. Germline lookup yields CDR1 SGDLS and CDR2 YYNGEE. The J segment lost 0 bases and the V segment lost 4 bases, leaving 3 bases of the junction unmatched.

V is TRBV4-2 and J is TRBJ2-2, with D possibly being TRBD2 (5 bases). The CDR3 sequence is 16 residues long. Trimming removed 0 bases at V and 4 bases at J, with 12 bases between. Germline V gene lookup returns CDR1 LGHNA and CDR2 YNFKEQ. As DNA, the CDR3 is TGTGCCAGCAGCCAAGAACGTGGGAGCGTCACCGGGGAGCTGTTTTTT. Its translation is CASSQERGSVTGELFF.

The V gene is TRBV2, the J gene TRBJ2-7; the match to TRBD1 covers 7 bases. After removal of 2 bases from V and 3 bases from J, the junction contained 4 bases not matched to a gene. CDR3 size: 14 residues. The germline V gene encodes CDR1 SNHLY and CDR2 FYNNEI. The CDR3, as DNA: TGTGCCAGCAGTGAACGGGCAGGGGGCTACGAGCAGTACTTC. Its protein is CASSERAGGYEQYF.

This clone showed up just a few times. This chain connects TRBV12-5 to TRBJ2-3, with D tentatively TRBD2 (6 bases). CDR1 and CDR2 (germline): LGHNT, FRNRAP. This CDR3 contains 14 residues. The CDR3 protein is CASAPRETTDTQYF. Here the CDR3 DNA reads TGTGCATCGGCCCCTCGGGAGACGACAGATACGCAGTATTTT.

The V gene is TRBV7-9, the J gene TRBJ2-1, with TRBD2 matching 14 bases. The junction had 12 bases not matched to a gene; V was cut back by 6 bases and J by 5 bases. The CDR3 contains 18 residues. Germline CDR1 reads SEHNR; CDR2 reads FQNEAQ (reference sequence). CDR3 DNA: TGTGCCAGCAGTCTTGGGACTAGCGGGAGTAGGGTTGACAATGAGCAGTTCTTC. Its protein is CASSLGTSGSRVDNEQFF.

The rearrangement joins TRBV6-1 to TRBJ1-1, with D unresolved. The CDR3 runs 13 residues. V lost 7 bases, J lost 4 bases, and 13 bases lay in between. CDR1 and CDR2 from the germline V gene are MNHNS and SASEGT. CDR3 loop: CASISIRGTEAFF. CDR3 nucleotides: TGTGCCAGCATTAGTATCCGGGGCACTGAAGCTTTCTTT.

This clone was picked up a small number of times. CDR3: CASSPPGLARGELFF. The DNA of the CDR3 is TGTGCCAGCTCACCACCGGGACTAGCGCGCGGGGAGCTGTTTTTT. The J gene is TRBJ2-2, the V gene TRBV18; 10 positions match TRBD2. V lost 0 bases to trimming and J lost 7 bases; unmatched junction nucleotides: 2. CDR3 size: 15 residues. Germline CDR1 is KGHSH and CDR2 is LQKENI.